This is a list of T cell receptor beta chains from one sample in a study of control samples from healthy donors and cancer patients. Sequencing used immunoSEQ multiplex PCR; TCRdb keeps in-frame clones, though not all of them. The table includes about 120,000 clones, roughly 92% detected once. The source material was blood. These receptors came from a woman in her late teens or twenties in good health. The CDR3 runs from the conserved cysteine through the conserved F or W. A D gene is named only where the DNA matches it firmly. Rows may omit the clone size; those that give it use once, few, many or a size class.

d_gene: -
abundance: -
j_gene: TRBJ1-1
v_gene: TRBV27
len: 13
CDR3aa: CASSREGNTEAFF
CDR3nt: TGTGCCAGCAGCCGGGAGGGGAACACTGAAGCTTTCTTT

d_gene: -
abundance: few
j_gene: TRBJ1-5
v_gene: TRBV2
len: 17
CDR3aa: CASRPGISYWDNQPQHF
CDR3nt: TGTGCCAGCCGACCAGGGATTTCGTATTGGGACAATCAGCCCCAGCATTTT

d_gene: -
abundance: -
j_gene: TRBJ1-4
v_gene: TRBV25-1
len: 13
CDR3aa: CASSKSGNEKLFF
CDR3nt: TGTGCCAGCAGTAAGTCAGGGAATGAAAAACTGTTTTTT

d_gene: TRBD1
abundance: -
j_gene: TRBJ2-7
v_gene: TRBV7-9
len: 15
CDR3aa: CASSPTGGASYEQYF
CDR3nt: TGTGCCAGCAGCCCGACAGGGGGCGCCTCCTACGAGCAGTACTTC

d_gene: -
abundance: -
j_gene: TRBJ2-5
v_gene: TRBV10-3
len: 15
CDR3aa: CAISHGGGGQETQYF
CDR3nt: TGTGCCATCAGTCACGGGGGCGGGGGCCAAGAGACCCAGTACTTC

d_gene: TRBD1
abundance: -
j_gene: TRBJ2-3
v_gene: TRBV7-3
len: 15
CDR3aa: CASSLRQGSTDTQYF
CDR3nt: TGTGCCAGCAGCCTCCGACAGGGGAGCACAGATACGCAGTATTTT

d_gene: TRBD2
abundance: -
j_gene: TRBJ2-1
v_gene: TRBV19
len: 14
CDR3aa: CASKQSSGRNEQFF
CDR3nt: TGTGCCAGTAAGCAGTCTAGCGGGAGAAATGAGCAGTTCTTC

d_gene: -
abundance: few
j_gene: TRBJ2-7
v_gene: TRBV18
len: 19
CDR3aa: CASSPWDSGLAGFSYEQYF
CDR3nt: TGTGCCAGCTCACCATGGGATAGCGGTTTGGCGGGTTTTTCCTACGAGCAGTACTTC

d_gene: TRBD1
abundance: -
j_gene: TRBJ2-2
v_gene: TRBV19
len: 14
CDR3aa: CASSIGQGIGELFF
CDR3nt: TGTGCCAGTAGTATAGGACAGGGAATCGGGGAGCTGTTTTTT

d_gene: TRBD1
abundance: -
j_gene: TRBJ2-5
v_gene: TRBV28
len: 15
CDR3aa: CASSFRQGVRETQYF
CDR3nt: TGTGCCAGCAGTTTCCGACAGGGGGTGAGGGAGACCCAGTACTTC

d_gene: -
abundance: -
j_gene: TRBJ1-1
v_gene: TRBV18
len: 13
CDR3aa: CASSPGQYTEAFF
CDR3nt: TGTGCCAGCTCTCCCGGACAGTACACTGAAGCTTTCTTT

d_gene: -
abundance: -
j_gene: TRBJ2-5
v_gene: TRBV7-9
len: 11
CDR3aa: CASSQLETQYF
CDR3nt: TGTGCCAGCAGCCAATTGGAGACCCAGTACTTC

d_gene: -
abundance: -
j_gene: TRBJ1-4
v_gene: TRBV18
len: 16
CDR3aa: CASSPPGGATNEKLFF
CDR3nt: TGTGCCAGCTCACCACCGGGGGGAGCAACTAATGAAAAACTGTTTTTT

d_gene: -
abundance: -
j_gene: TRBJ1-6
v_gene: TRBV4-3
len: 16
CDR3aa: CASSQDPPGTYSPLHF
CDR3nt: TGCGCCAGCAGCCAAGATCCGCCAGGGACTTATTCACCCCTCCACTTT

d_gene: -
abundance: -
j_gene: TRBJ1-1
v_gene: TRBV5-1
len: 13
CDR3aa: CASSLVQDTEAFF
CDR3nt: TGCGCCAGCAGCTTGGTACAGGACACTGAAGCTTTCTTT

d_gene: -
abundance: -
j_gene: TRBJ1-2
v_gene: TRBV24-1
len: 17
CDR3aa: CATSDRSALGSPGGYTF
CDR3nt: TGTGCCACCAGTGATCGCTCCGCCCTTGGGTCCCCGGGGGGCTACACCTTC

d_gene: -
abundance: -
j_gene: TRBJ1-2
v_gene: TRBV6-4
len: 15
CDR3aa: CASSDSQKMNYGYTF
CDR3nt: TGTGCCAGCAGTGACTCACAGAAAATGAACTATGGCTACACCTTC

d_gene: -
abundance: -
j_gene: TRBJ2-3
v_gene: TRBV29-1
len: 16
CDR3aa: CSVEDREYLGTDTQYF
CDR3nt: TGCAGCGTTGAAGACAGGGAGTATCTGGGCACAGATACGCAGTATTTT

d_gene: TRBD2
abundance: -
j_gene: TRBJ2-5
v_gene: TRBV5-1
len: 16
CDR3aa: CASSLLISGRKETQYF
CDR3nt: TGCGCCAGCAGCCTTTTAATAAGCGGGAGGAAAGAGACCCAGTACTTC

d_gene: -
abundance: -
j_gene: TRBJ2-7
v_gene: TRBV18
len: 15
CDR3aa: CASSPETSSPREQYF
CDR3nt: TGTGCCAGCTCACCAGAAACCTCCTCTCCACGGGAGCAGTACTTC

d_gene: TRBD1
abundance: -
j_gene: TRBJ2-7
v_gene: TRBV12-3/TRBV12-4
len: 12
CDR3aa: CASSLTGDEQYF
CDR3nt: TGTGCCAGCAGTCTCACAGGGGACGAGCAGTACTTC

d_gene: -
abundance: -
j_gene: TRBJ2-7
v_gene: TRBV27
len: 17
CDR3aa: CASSFLPTSGTAYEQYF
CDR3nt: TGTGCCAGCAGTTTTCTCCCGACTAGTGGGACGGCCTACGAGCAGTACTTC